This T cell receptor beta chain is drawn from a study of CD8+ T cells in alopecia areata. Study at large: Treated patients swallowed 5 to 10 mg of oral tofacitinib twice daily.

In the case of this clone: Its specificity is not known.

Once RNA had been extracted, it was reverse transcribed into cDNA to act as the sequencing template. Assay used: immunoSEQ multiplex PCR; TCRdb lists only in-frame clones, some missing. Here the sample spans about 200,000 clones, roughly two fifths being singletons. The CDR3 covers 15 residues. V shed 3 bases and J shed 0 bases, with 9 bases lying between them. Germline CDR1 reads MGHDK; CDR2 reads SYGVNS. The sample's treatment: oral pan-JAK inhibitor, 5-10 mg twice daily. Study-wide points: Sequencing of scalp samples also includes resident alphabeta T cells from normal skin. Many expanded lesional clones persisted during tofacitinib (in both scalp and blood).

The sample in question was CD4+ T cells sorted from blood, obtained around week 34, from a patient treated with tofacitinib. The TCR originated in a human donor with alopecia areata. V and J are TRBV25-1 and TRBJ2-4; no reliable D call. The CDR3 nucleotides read TGTGCCAGCAGTGACCCTTACAGAGCCAAAAACATTCAGTACTTC. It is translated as CASSDPYRAKNIQYF.